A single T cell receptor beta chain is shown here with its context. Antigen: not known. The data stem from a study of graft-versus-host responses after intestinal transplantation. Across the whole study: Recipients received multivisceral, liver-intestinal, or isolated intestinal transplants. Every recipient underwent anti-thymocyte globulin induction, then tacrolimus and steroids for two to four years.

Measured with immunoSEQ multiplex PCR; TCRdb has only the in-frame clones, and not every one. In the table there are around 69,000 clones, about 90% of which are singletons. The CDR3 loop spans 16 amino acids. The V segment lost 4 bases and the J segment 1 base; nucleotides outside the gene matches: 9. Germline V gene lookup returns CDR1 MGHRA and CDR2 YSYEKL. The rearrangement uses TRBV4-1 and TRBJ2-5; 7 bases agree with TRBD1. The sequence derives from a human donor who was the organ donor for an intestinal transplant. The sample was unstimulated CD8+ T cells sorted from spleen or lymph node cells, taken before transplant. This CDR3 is CASSPLGAGGQETQYF. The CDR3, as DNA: TGCGCCAGCAGCCCGCTTGGGGCAGGGGGCCAAGAGACCCAGTACTTC.